A selection of T cell receptor beta chains follows, all from one sample in a study of lymphopenia after photon versus proton radiotherapy. Profiling relied on immunoSEQ multiplex PCR, and the TCRdb table lists in-frame clones only, not all of them. The table shows about 83,000 clones, with about 86% occurring only once. Material: peripheral blood, obtained from a patient treated with proton-based radiotherapy. These receptors all stem from a man aged 60 to 75 with pancreatic cancer. CDR3s include the opening cysteine and the closing phenylalanine or tryptophan. D genes are given only for firm matches. A row's size may be missing; if present it is once, few, many or a size class.

TRBJ2-3 few TRBV4-2 TRBD2 CASSQDLLAGGADTQYF TGTGCCAGCAGCCAAGACCTCCTAGCGGGAGGTGCAGATACGCAGTATTTT
TRBJ1-2 NA TRBV6-5 TRBD1 CASSSGTGRANYGYTF TGTGCCAGCAGTTCCGGGACAGGCCGAGCTAACTATGGCTACACCTTC
TRBJ2-7 NA TRBV30 NA CAWDSLGGTEQYF TGTGCCTGGGACTCTTTAGGAGGGACCGAGCAGTACTTC
TRBJ2-3 NA TRBV30 NA CAARSARATDTQYF TGTGCCGCCAGGAGCGCCCGAGCCACAGATACGCAGTATTTT
TRBJ2-7 NA TRBV27 NA CASSLGPGTYEQYF TGTGCCAGCAGCCTCGGGCCAGGGACCTACGAGCAGTACTTC
TRBJ1-2 NA TRBV28 TRBD1 CASENLGNLDRGYGYTF TGTGCCAGCGAGAACCTCGGGAATTTGGACAGGGGATATGGCTACACCTTC
TRBJ2-7 NA TRBV6-1 TRBD1 CASRREGARRVGHYF TGTGCCAGCAGAAGAGAGGGGGCCCGCCGGGTCGGGCATTACTTC
TRBJ2-7 NA TRBV7-9 NA CASSRGLTSYEQYF TGTGCCAGCAGCAGGGGACTGACCTCCTACGAGCAGTACTTC
TRBJ2-1 NA TRBV11-3 TRBD2 CASSFVAGVENEQFF TGTGCCAGCAGCTTCGTAGCGGGAGTAGAAAATGAGCAGTTCTTC
TRBJ1-4 NA TRBV18 TRBD1 CASSPREGAQEKLFF TGTGCCAGCTCACCACGAGAGGGGGCGCAGGAAAAACTGTTTTTT
TRBJ2-1 NA TRBV15 NA CATSPFPPGSSYNEQFF TGTGCCACCAGTCCCTTCCCACCGGGGAGCTCCTACAATGAGCAGTTCTTC
TRBJ2-1 NA TRBV7-9 TRBD2 CASSLLAGDEQFF TGTGCCAGCAGCCTTCTAGCGGGAGACGAGCAGTTCTTC
TRBJ1-5 NA TRBV14 NA CASSQDSNQPQHF TGTGCCAGCAGCCAAGACAGCAATCAGCCCCAGCATTTT
TRBJ2-3 NA TRBV7-9 NA CASSLGTEPNTQYF TGTGCCAGCAGCTTAGGTACAGAGCCTAATACGCAGTATTTT
TRBJ2-2 NA TRBV7-8 NA CASSLSTRGTGELFF TGTGCCAGCAGCTTATCGACCCGTGGAACCGGGGAGCTGTTTTTT
TRBJ2-3 NA TRBV29-1 NA CSASLGLSADTQYF TGCAGCGCTTCTCTCGGACTCTCCGCAGATACGCAGTATTTT
TRBJ2-1 NA TRBV7-2 NA CASRNIQERSSYNEQFF TGTGCCAGCAGAAACATCCAAGAAAGGAGCTCCTACAATGAGCAGTTCTTC
TRBJ2-1 NA TRBV7-6 TRBD2 CASSLGLAGLSSYNEQFF TGTGCCAGCAGCTTAGGACTAGCGGGGTTAAGCTCCTACAATGAGCAGTTCTTC
TRBJ2-5 NA TRBV11-2 NA CASSLVQTPRETQYF TGTGCCAGCAGCTTAGTTCAGACTCCAAGAGAGACCCAGTACTTC
TRBJ2-3 NA TRBV5-5 NA CASSTGSLGSTDTQYF TGTGCCAGCAGCACGGGGTCTCTAGGAAGCACAGATACGCAGTATTTT
TRBJ2-5 once TRBV30 TRBD2 CAWSTSGTSGIKYF TGTGCCTGGAGTACCTCCGGGACTAGCGGAATAAAGTACTTC
TRBJ2-7 NA TRBV5-1 NA CASSLTGSSYEQYF TGCGCCAGCAGCTTAACAGGGAGTTCGTACGAGCAGTACTTC
TRBJ2-1 NA TRBV5-1 TRBD1 CASSLGGQTYNEQFF TGCGCCAGCAGCTTGGGGGGACAGACTTACAATGAGCAGTTCTTC
TRBJ2-3 NA TRBV19 NA CATKGRGRTDTQYF TGTGCCACCAAGGGCAGGGGCCGGACAGATACGCAGTATTTT
TRBJ2-2 NA TRBV11-2 NA CASSPLLQNGELFF TGTGCCAGCAGCCCTCTCCTACAGAACGGGGAGCTGTTTTTT
TRBJ1-1 NA TRBV29-1 NA CSVAGGSGTEAFF TGCAGCGTTGCCGGGGGCAGCGGCACTGAAGCTTTCTTT
TRBJ2-1 NA TRBV5-1 NA CASSLTVTGIVNEQFF TGCGCCAGCAGCTTGACGGTCACGGGAATAGTTAATGAGCAGTTCTTC
TRBJ1-5 NA TRBV6-1 NA CAGSRDNNQPQHF TGTGCCGGCAGCCGGGACAATAATCAGCCCCAGCATTTT
TRBJ2-3 NA TRBV19 TRBD1 CASLDRGRTDTQYF TGTGCCAGCTTGGACAGGGGGCGAACAGATACGCAGTATTTT
TRBJ2-3 NA TRBV5-6 NA CASSPTGSTDTQYF TGTGCCAGCAGTCCCACAGGGAGCACAGATACGCAGTATTTT
TRBJ2-7 NA TRBV13 NA CASSIRLETEQYF TGTGCCAGCAGCATCCGTCTGGAAACGGAGCAGTACTTC
TRBJ2-1 few TRBV28 NA CASSLYLGGWDTDNEQFF TGTGCCAGCAGTTTGTATTTAGGGGGGTGGGATACGGACAATGAGCAGTTCTTC
TRBJ2-7 NA TRBV6-5 TRBD2 CASSSLAVGSEQYF TGTGCCAGCAGTTCTCTAGCGGTGGGTAGCGAGCAGTACTTC
TRBJ2-5 once TRBV28 TRBD2 CASSFLGRREETQYF TGTGCCAGCAGTTTCCTCGGGAGGCGGGAAGAGACCCAGTACTTC
TRBJ1-1 NA TRBV5-1 NA CASSLSADTATEAFF TGCGCCAGCAGCCTCTCGGCGGACACCGCCACTGAAGCTTTCTTT
TRBJ1-4 NA TRBV5-1 TRBD1 CASSPGQGGEKLFF TGCGCCAGCAGCCCGGGACAGGGTGGCGAAAAACTGTTTTTT
TRBJ2-7 NA TRBV6-4 NA CASSDVDSSYEQYF TGTGCCAGCAGTGACGTCGACAGCTCCTACGAGCAGTACTTC
TRBJ2-7 NA TRBV25-1 NA CASSGSDLGSYEQYF TGTGCCAGCAGTGGGAGTGACCTAGGATCCTACGAGCAGTACTTC
TRBJ2-1 once TRBV29-1 NA CSVVSPMRNEQFF TGCAGCGTTGTTTCCCCCATGAGGAATGAGCAGTTCTTC
TRBJ2-5 once TRBV5-6 NA CASSFQTDQTQYF TGTGCCAGCAGCTTTCAGACAGATCAGACCCAGTACTTC
TRBJ1-2 NA TRBV19 NA CASSIDRGGSNYGYTF TGTGCCAGTAGTATAGATCGCGGGGGATCTAACTATGGCTACACCTTC